This T cell receptor beta chain was recorded in a study of blood T cell repertoires in COVID-19. Repertoires were generated with immunoSEQ multiplex PCR, while TCRdb's copy carries only in-frame clones and drops some. The sample carries around 57,000 clones, about nine tenths recorded once. J was trimmed by 7 bases and V by 6 bases; bases with no gene match: 2. Germline values: CDR1 LGHDT, CDR2 YNNKEL (reference sequence). The length of the CDR3 is 11 residues. The sequenced sample consisted of peripheral blood. This TCR came from a woman older than 75 with COVID-19, enrolled during active disease. V and J are TRBV3-1 (or the pseudogene TRBV3-2) and TRBJ1-1, with 7 bases fitting TRBD1. CDR3 DNA sequence: TGTGCCAGCAGTCGACAGGGTGAAGCTTTCTTT. Translation: CASSRQGEAFF.